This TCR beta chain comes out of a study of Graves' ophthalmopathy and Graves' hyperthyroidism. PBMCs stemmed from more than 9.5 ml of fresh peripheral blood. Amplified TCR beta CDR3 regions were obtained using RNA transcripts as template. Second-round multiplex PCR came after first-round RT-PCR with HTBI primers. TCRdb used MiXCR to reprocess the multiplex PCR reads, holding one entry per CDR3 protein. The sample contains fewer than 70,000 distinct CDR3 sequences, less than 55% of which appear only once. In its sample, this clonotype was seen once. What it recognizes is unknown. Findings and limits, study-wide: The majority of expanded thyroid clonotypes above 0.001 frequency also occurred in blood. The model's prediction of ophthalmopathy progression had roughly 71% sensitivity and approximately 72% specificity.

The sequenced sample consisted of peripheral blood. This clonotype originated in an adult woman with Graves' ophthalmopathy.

In DNA, the CDR3 is TGTGCCAGCAGCTTAGACTCAGGGGTGAAGGCAAATTCACCCCTCCACTTT. Its translation: CASSLDSGVKANSPLHF. The genes are TRBV7-2 and TRBJ1-6; tentatively, D is TRBD1 (6 bases). The CDR3 covers 17 residues. Trimming left V 1 base short and J 7 bases short, with 17 bases between. Germline lookup yields CDR1 SGHTA and CDR2 FQGNSA.